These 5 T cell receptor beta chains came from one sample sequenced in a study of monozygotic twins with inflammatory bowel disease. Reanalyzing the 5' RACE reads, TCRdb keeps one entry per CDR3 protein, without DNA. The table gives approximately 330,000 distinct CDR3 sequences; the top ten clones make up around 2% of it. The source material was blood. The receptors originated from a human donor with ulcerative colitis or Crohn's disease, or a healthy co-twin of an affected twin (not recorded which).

CDR3 in amino acids: CASSLAGRQETQYF. V gene TRBV13 combines with J gene TRBJ2-5; the TCRdb D gene call, TRBD2, has no DNA to confirm it. This CDR3 region has 14 residues. Per the germline V gene, CDR1 is PRHDT and CDR2 is FYEKMQ (reference sequence).

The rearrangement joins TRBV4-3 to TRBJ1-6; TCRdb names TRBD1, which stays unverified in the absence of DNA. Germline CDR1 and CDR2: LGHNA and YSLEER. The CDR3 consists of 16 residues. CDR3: CASSQDPGAPNSPLHF.

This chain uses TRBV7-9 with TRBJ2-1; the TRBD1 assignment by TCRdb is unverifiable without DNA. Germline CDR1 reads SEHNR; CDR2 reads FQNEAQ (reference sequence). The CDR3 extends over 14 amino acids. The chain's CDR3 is CASSRRDGFNEQFF. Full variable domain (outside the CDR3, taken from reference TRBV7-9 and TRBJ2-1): DTGVSQNPRHKITKRGQNVTFRCDPISEHNRLYWYRQTLGQGPEFLTYFQNEAQLEKSRLLSDRFSAERPKGSFSTLEIQRTEQGDSAMYLCASSRRDGFNEQFFGPGTRLTVL.

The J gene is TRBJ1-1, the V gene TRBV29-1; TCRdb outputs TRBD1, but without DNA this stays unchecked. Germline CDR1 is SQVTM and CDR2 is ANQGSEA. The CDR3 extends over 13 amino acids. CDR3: CSSRGGLNTEAFF.

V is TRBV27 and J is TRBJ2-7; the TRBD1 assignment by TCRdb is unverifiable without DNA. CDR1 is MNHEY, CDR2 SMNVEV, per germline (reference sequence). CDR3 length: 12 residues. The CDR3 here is CASSAGGYEQYF.